Each of the 17 T cell receptor beta chains below was sequenced from the same sample in a study of cytomegalovirus exposure and HLA in healthy donors. The PCR used 60 Vbeta and 13 Jbeta primers. Method: immunoSEQ multiplex PCR; TCRdb's copy keeps in-frame clones and lacks some. The sample data list some 160,000 clones. Sequencing used PBMCs. The receptors stem from a man between 25 and 39 years old in good health and CMV-seronegative.

This sequence joins TRBV1 and TRBJ2-2; the table's TRBD2 call for D was not verified on the DNA. TRBV1 is a documented pseudogene. The length of the CDR3 is 22 residues. For the CDR3, the DNA is TGCACCAGCAGCCAACATAAGGGGTCAGCGGGAGGGCCTCTTATGAACACCGGGGAGCTGTTTTTT. As protein: CTSSQHKGSAGGPLMNTGELFF.

The V call is TRBV19, the J call TRBJ2-1, with 13 positions matching TRBD2. V shed 6 bases and J 9 bases; nucleotides not matched to a gene: 8. The V gene's germline CDR1 is LNHDA and CDR2 SQIVND (reference sequence). This CDR3 is 15 amino acids long. The CDR3 DNA is TGTGCCAGTAGCCGGACTAGCGGGAGCTACGGTGAGCAGTTCTTC. Translating gives CASSRTSGSYGEQFF.

The gene calls are TRBV6-1 and TRBJ1-5, with 7 bases identical to TRBD1. Germline V gives CDR1 MNHNS, CDR2 SASEGT. The CDR3 is made up of 15 amino acids. The V gene end was trimmed by 7 bases and the J gene end by 1 base; junction bases not matched to a gene: 7. The CDR3 sequence: CASTQQGYSNQPQHF. DNA of the CDR3: TGTGCCAGCACCCAACAGGGGTACAGCAATCAGCCCCAGCATTTT.

On this clone itself: Additional DNA sequences in this sample encode the identical CDR3. The chain recombines TRBV5-6 with TRBJ1-1; perhaps TRBD1 as D (5 bases). The germline V and J ends were trimmed by 3 bases and 5 bases, with 8 bases remaining between them. The germline gives CDR1 SGHDT, CDR2 YYEEEE. The CDR3 is 12 amino acids. CDR3 nucleotide sequence: TGTGCCAGCAGCTCGGGGGAGACTGAAGCTTTCTTT. Translation gives CASSSGETEAFF.

The chain carries TRBV4-3 and TRBJ2-7; D is ambiguous. Trimming removed 1 base from V and 5 bases from J, with 9 bases in between. The CDR3 is 13 amino acids. Germline loops: CDR1 LGHNA, CDR2 YSLEER. DNA for the CDR3: TGCGCCAGCAGCCAAGTTTGGGCAGACGAGCAGTACTTC. It codes for CASSQVWADEQYF.

CDR3: CASSRDYFNEQFF. DNA of the CDR3: TGTGCCAGCAGCAGAGACTATTTCAATGAGCAGTTCTTC. This chain uses TRBV6-1 with TRBJ2-1; a possible D gene is TRBD2 (5 bases). This CDR3 is built from 13 residues. V lost 6 bases to trimming and J lost 6 bases, with 12 bases between them. CDR1 is MNHNS, CDR2 SASEGT, per germline.

V usage is TRBV7-6 and J usage is TRBJ1-3; maybe TRBD1 (6 bases). V lost 4 bases and J 4 bases, leaving 29 bases between the germline ends. CDR3 length: 20 amino acids. The germline CDR1 and CDR2 sequences are SGHVS and FNYEAQ. CDR3 nucleotides: TGTGCCAGCAGCTCCCGAATCGAGAAACAGGGTACTCAACCCGGAAACACCATATATTTT. It codes for CASSSRIEKQGTQPGNTIYF.

The chain uses TRBV27 and TRBJ2-1; 9 bases agree with TRBD2. Unmatched junction bases numbered 5, after V lost 8 bases and J lost 0 bases. The CDR3 totals 15 residues. Per germline, CDR1 MNHEY and CDR2 SMNVEV (reference sequence). The CDR3: CASLASGASYNEQFF. The CDR3 bases are TGTGCCAGCCTAGCTAGCGGGGCCTCCTACAATGAGCAGTTCTTC.

This sequence joins TRBV5-1 and TRBJ2-7; 13 bases match TRBD2. This CDR3 is built from 18 residues. The germline gives CDR1 SGHRS, CDR2 YFSETQ. V lost 3 bases and J lost 2; bases outside the gene matches: 11. CDR3 in DNA: TGCGCCAGCAGCTGGACCTGGACTAGCGGGGGACCCCCCTACGAGCAGTACTTC. As protein: CASSWTWTSGGPPYEQYF. Variable domain in full (rest from reference TRBV5-1 and TRBJ2-7): KAGVTQTPRYLIKTRGQQVTLSCSPISGHRSVSWYQQTPGQGLQFLFEYFSETQRNKGNFPGRFSGRQFSNSRSEMNVSTLELGDSALYLCASSWTWTSGGPPYEQYFGPGTRLTVT.

The genes are TRBV29-1 and TRBJ2-7; no reliable D call. With 4 bases removed from V and 6 bases from J, the gap between germline ends came to 28 bases. CDR1 and CDR2 (germline): SQVTM, ANQGSEA. The CDR3 runs to 17 residues. The CDR3: CSVGNLTLVYDVGEQYF. For the CDR3, the DNA is TGCAGCGTTGGTAACTTGACTTTGGTGTACGACGTGGGCGAGCAGTACTTC.

The CDR3 loop reads CASSLVGSEQYF. CDR3 sequence (DNA): TGCGCCAGCAGCTTGGTCGGTTCCGAGCAGTACTTC. The rearrangement uses TRBV5-1 and TRBJ2-7; D ambiguous. Germline CDR1 is SGHRS and CDR2 is YFSETQ. The CDR3 consists of 12 residues. Trimming removed 0 bases at V and 6 bases at J, with 7 bases between. Variable domain in full (rest from reference TRBV5-1 and TRBJ2-7): KAGVTQTPRYLIKTRGQQVTLSCSPISGHRSVSWYQQTPGQGLQFLFEYFSETQRNKGNFPGRFSGRQFSNSRSEMNVSTLELGDSALYLCASSLVGSEQYFGPGTRLTVT.

The chain recombines TRBV7-8 with TRBJ2-1; TRBD1 aligns across 7 bases. The ends lost 2 bases at V and 2 bases at J; junction bases unmatched: 9. Germline V gene data show CDR1 as SGHVS and CDR2 as FQNEAQ. There are 17 residues in the CDR3. CDR3 in DNA: TGTGCCAGCAGCTTAAGGCCCGGAGGACAGGCCTACAATGAGCAGTTCTTC. Its protein product is CASSLRPGGQAYNEQFF.

This sequence joins TRBV30 and TRBJ2-7, with 9 bases fitting TRBD1. This CDR3 region has 14 residues. The J segment lost 3 bases and the V segment lost 5 bases, leaving 8 bases of the junction unmatched. Per the germline V gene, CDR1 is GTSNPN and CDR2 is SVGIG (reference sequence). CDR3 nucleotides: TGTGCCTGGGACCGGGACAGGGACTTCTACGAGCAGTACTTC. It is translated as CAWDRDRDFYEQYF. Supplemented by reference TRBV30 and TRBJ2-7, the full variable domain reads SQTIHQWPATLVQPVGSPLSLECTVEGTSNPNLYWYRQAAGRGLQLLFYSVGIGQISSEVPQNLSASRPQDRQFILSSKKLLLSDSGFYLCAWDRDRDFYEQYFGPGTRLTVT.

V gene TRBV4-2 combines with J gene TRBJ1-3, with 7 bases aligning to TRBD1. The CDR3 totals 19 residues. The germline gives CDR1 LGHNA, CDR2 YNFKEQ. The V and J ends lost 4 bases and 4 bases, in that order; junction bases with no gene match: 19. The CDR3 bases are TGTGCCAGCAGCCCGATAGGGGACAGAGAAACCATACCGGGAAACACCATATATTTT. This gives the protein CASSPIGDRETIPGNTIYF.

The chain couples TRBV7-2 to TRBJ1-5, with D uncertain. The CDR3 has 15 residues. Deletions cut 4 bases from V and 3 bases from J, with 13 bases between. CDR1 and CDR2 from the germline V gene are SGHTA and FQGNSA. The CDR3 DNA is TGTGCCAGCAGCTCCGAGGCTACGACCAATCAGCCCCAGCATTTT. Its protein product is CASSSEATTNQPQHF. Based on the CDR3 plus reference TRBV7-2 and TRBJ1-5, the full variable domain is GAGVSQSPSNKVTEKGKDVELRCDPISGHTALYWYRQSLGQGLEFLIYFQGNSAPDKSGLPSDRFSAERTGGSVSTLTIQRTQQEDSAVYLCASSSEATTNQPQHFGDGTRLSIL.

This sequence joins TRBV7-2 and TRBJ2-6; 7 bases align to TRBD1. Trimming at V came to 5 bases and at J to 2 bases, leaving 6 bases not matched to a gene. CDR1 and CDR2 (germline): SGHTA, FQGNSA. The CDR3 runs to 16 residues. The CDR3 nucleotides are TGTGCCAGCAGCCCCACAGGGGAAACTGGGGCCAACGTCCTGACTTTC. It codes for CASSPTGETGANVLTF.

The V call is TRBV15, the J call TRBJ1-5; possible D gene TRBD1, 5 bases. The CDR3 consists of 13 residues. V lost 3 bases to trimming and J lost 5 bases, with 8 bases between them. The germline V gene has CDR1 LNHNV and CDR2 YYDKDF (reference sequence). The CDR3 loop is CATSSRVDQPQHF. The CDR3 nucleotides are TGTGCCACCAGCAGCAGGGTGGATCAGCCCCAGCATTTT.